What follows are 8 T cell receptor beta chains derived from one specimen sequenced in a study of T cells in narcolepsy. Libraries were prepared by immunoSEQ multiplex PCR; TCRdb keeps only in-frame clonotypes and omits some of them. The sample includes tens of thousands of clones, over 75% of them seen just once. The specimen was CD45RA- memory CD4+ T cells from PBMCs. The receptors stem from a human donor with narcolepsy.

This clone has only a few counts. This rearrangement joins TRBV4-1 to TRBJ1-4; the D gene is possibly TRBD1 (6 bases). The CDR3 extends over 13 amino acids. Germline assignment: CDR1 MGHRA and CDR2 YSYEKL. The V end lost 4 bases, the J end lost 13 bases, and 16 bases lay between the germline ends. The CDR3 loop reads CASSLSQGYGLFF. CDR3 nucleotides: TGCGCCAGCAGCCTGTCACAGGGATATGGACTGTTTTTT.

The count of this clone is one. The rearrangement uses TRBV4-2 and TRBJ1-4; 7 nucleotides line up with TRBD1. V was pared by 4 bases and J by 6 bases, with 11 bases of the junction left unmatched. The CDR3 extends over 16 amino acids. The V gene's germline CDR1 is LGHNA and CDR2 YNFKEQ. The CDR3 DNA reads TGTGCCAGCAGCCCGGCGGACAGGAGTAATGATGAAAAACTGTTTTTT. The encoded protein is CASSPADRSNDEKLFF.

The chain employs TRBV4-2 and TRBJ2-3; D remains ambiguous. This CDR3 region has 14 residues. Germline assignment: CDR1 LGHNA and CDR2 YNFKEQ. V was trimmed by 1 base and J by 1 base, leaving 6 bases between them. The CDR3 nucleotides read TGTGCCAGCAGCCAAGTGACGGGCACAGATACGCAGTATTTT. Residues: CASSQVTGTDTQYF.

The chain links TRBV25-1 to TRBJ2-5, with D possibly TRBD1 on 5 matching bases. The CDR3 is made up of 11 amino acids. Germline values: CDR1 MGHDK, CDR2 SYGVNS. The V end lost 4 bases, the J end lost 5 bases, and 5 bases lay between the germline ends. The CDR3 DNA follows: TGTGCCAGCAGTGCAGGGGAGACCCAGTACTTC. Translation gives CASSAGETQYF.

This chain connects TRBV7-9 to TRBJ2-2; the D gene is possibly TRBD1 (5 bases). With 5 bases removed from V and 7 bases from J, the gap between germline ends came to 17 bases. Germline assignment: CDR1 SEHNR and CDR2 FQNEAQ (reference sequence). CDR3 length: 15 amino acids. The CDR3 DNA reads TGTGCCAGCAGCACCAGACAGCCGTGGAGCGGGGAGCTGTTTTTT. Protein: CASSTRQPWSGELFF. Together with reference TRBV7-9 and TRBJ2-2, the CDR3 gives the full variable domain: DTGVSQNPRHKITKRGQNVTFRCDPISEHNRLYWYRQTLGQGPEFLTYFQNEAQLEKSRLLSDRFSAERPKGSFSTLEIQRTEQGDSAMYLCASSTRQPWSGELFFGEGSRLTVL.

The chain employs TRBV7-6 and TRBJ2-3; TRBD1 matches 8 bases. Losses at the gene ends were 5 bases for V and 6 bases for J; bases not matched to a gene: 13. This CDR3 comprises 16 residues. Germline values: CDR1 SGHVS, CDR2 FNYEAQ. Here the CDR3 reads CASSHLEQGAADTQYF. In DNA form, the CDR3 reads TGTGCCAGCAGCCATTTAGAGCAGGGGGCGGCCGATACGCAGTATTTT.

In this sample, this clone turned up a few times. The rearrangement links TRBV19 to TRBJ1-2; TRBD1 might be the D (5 bases). This CDR3 has 14 amino acids. Trimming removed 6 bases from V and 4 bases from J, with 15 bases in between. Germline V gene lookup returns CDR1 LNHDA and CDR2 SQIVND (reference sequence). The CDR3 is CASRFSGTVYGYTF. The CDR3 coding sequence is TGTGCCAGTAGATTTTCCGGGACTGTCTATGGCTACACCTTC.

This chain connects TRBV6-5 to TRBJ2-7, with 7 bases aligning to TRBD1. The V gene end was trimmed by 2 bases and the J gene end by 1 base; junction bases not matched to a gene: 2. The CDR3 is made up of 14 amino acids. The germline V gene encodes CDR1 MNHEY and CDR2 SVGAGI. The CDR3 region is CASSYVRGSYEQYF. The CDR3 DNA reads TGTGCCAGCAGTTACGTCAGGGGGTCCTACGAGCAGTACTTC.